These T cell receptor beta chains were read from a single sample in a study of T cells in Graves' hyperthyroidism and ophthalmopathy. MiXCR, applied by TCRdb to the multiplex PCR reads, yields one record per CDR3 protein. The sample shows more than 550,000 distinct CDR3 sequences, around 19% of them seen only once. Sequences were obtained from blood. The origin of the receptors is a woman aged 50 to 60 with Graves' hyperthyroidism that later progressed to Graves' ophthalmopathy. CDR3s include the opening cysteine and the closing phenylalanine or tryptophan. Each record gives: clone size, J gene, D gene, V gene, CDR3 protein, CDR3 DNA. A D gene is named only where the DNA matches it firmly. Clone sizes are given selectively: once, few, many, or a class where the clone is expanded.

clone_size: -
j_call: TRBJ1-2
d_call: TRBD1
v_call: TRBV6-1
cdr3_aa: CASSRTGGANYGYTF
cdr3_nt: TGTGCCAGCAGCAGGACAGGTGGAGCTAACTATGGCTACACCTTC

clone_size: few
j_call: TRBJ2-2
d_call: -
v_call: TRBV3-1
cdr3_aa: CASKGLNTGELFF
cdr3_nt: TGTGCCAGCAAGGGTTTGAACACCGGGGAGCTGTTTTTT

clone_size: few
j_call: TRBJ1-6
d_call: -
v_call: TRBV12-3/TRBV12-4
cdr3_aa: CASSSSEGAYNSPLHF
cdr3_nt: TGTGCCAGCAGTTCATCCGAAGGGGCCTATAATTCACCCCTCCACTTT

clone_size: many
j_call: TRBJ2-5
d_call: -
v_call: TRBV3-1
cdr3_aa: CASSRQGISQETQYF
cdr3_nt: TGTGCCAGCAGCCGTCAGGGGATTAGTCAAGAGACCCAGTACTTC

clone_size: -
j_call: TRBJ1-5
d_call: -
v_call: TRBV7-2
cdr3_aa: CASSTYRNSNQPQHF
cdr3_nt: TGTGCCAGCAGCACCTACAGAAATAGCAATCAGCCCCAGCATTTT

clone_size: many
j_call: TRBJ1-2
d_call: -
v_call: TRBV12-3/TRBV12-4
cdr3_aa: CASRGDEGQYTRGYTF
cdr3_nt: TGTGCCAGCAGGGGGGATGAAGGACAATATACGCGTGGCTACACCTTC

clone_size: many
j_call: TRBJ2-1
d_call: TRBD1
v_call: TRBV5-8
cdr3_aa: CASSRDRGEQFF
cdr3_nt: TGTGCCAGCAGCAGAGACAGGGGTGAGCAGTTCTTC

clone_size: few
j_call: TRBJ2-7
d_call: TRBD1
v_call: TRBV5-1
cdr3_aa: CASSWTGTPGEQYF
cdr3_nt: TGCGCCAGCAGCTGGACAGGGACTCCGGGGGAGCAGTACTTC

clone_size: -
j_call: TRBJ1-3
d_call: -
v_call: TRBV30
cdr3_aa: CAWSGSYPSAPGNTIYF
cdr3_nt: TGTGCCTGGAGTGGCAGTTACCCCTCGGCTCCTGGAAACACCATATATTTT

clone_size: many
j_call: TRBJ2-7
d_call: -
v_call: TRBV20-1
cdr3_aa: CSARDAGLSYEQYF
cdr3_nt: TGCAGTGCTAGAGATGCGGGTCTCTCCTACGAGCAGTACTTC

clone_size: -
j_call: TRBJ2-3
d_call: -
v_call: TRBV7-2
cdr3_aa: CASSLVSRGTTDTQYF
cdr3_nt: TGTGCCAGCAGCTTAGTAAGCCGGGGGACCACAGATACGCAGTATTTT

clone_size: many
j_call: TRBJ2-5
d_call: -
v_call: TRBV20-1
cdr3_aa: CSARPASRVEETQYF
cdr3_nt: TGCAGTGCTAGACCAGCTAGCCGGGTGGAGGAGACCCAGTACTTC

clone_size: many
j_call: TRBJ1-1
d_call: -
v_call: TRBV3-1
cdr3_aa: CASRSQETEAFF
cdr3_nt: TGTGCCAGCCGCTCACAGGAGACTGAAGCTTTCTTT

clone_size: -
j_call: TRBJ2-3
d_call: -
v_call: TRBV18
cdr3_aa: CASSEEGRTRTDTQYF
cdr3_nt: TGTGCCAGCTCGGAAGAGGGCCGGACGAGAACAGATACGCAGTATTTT

clone_size: few
j_call: TRBJ1-6
d_call: -
v_call: TRBV5-1
cdr3_aa: CASSLTTTRQEGSPLHF
cdr3_nt: TGCGCCAGCAGCCTAACAACTACCCGGCAGGAGGGTTCACCCCTCCACTTT

clone_size: -
j_call: TRBJ2-5
d_call: TRBD1
v_call: TRBV5-1
cdr3_aa: CASSLVGTGNVETQYF
cdr3_nt: TGCGCCAGCAGCCTCGTTGGGACAGGGAATGTGGAGACCCAGTACTTC

clone_size: -
j_call: TRBJ1-2
d_call: TRBD1
v_call: TRBV20-1
cdr3_aa: CSAQQPGTGYGYTF
cdr3_nt: TGCAGTGCTCAACAACCCGGGACAGGGTATGGCTACACCTTC

clone_size: few
j_call: TRBJ2-5
d_call: -
v_call: TRBV6-1
cdr3_aa: CASSYSQGIQETQYF
cdr3_nt: TGTGCCAGCAGTTATTCTCAGGGGATACAAGAGACCCAGTACTTC